Given below is one TCR beta chain in context. Its antigen is still unknown. The data stem from a study of graft-versus-host responses after intestinal transplantation. About the study: Tacrolimus and steroids were given for around three years to all recipients after anti-thymocyte globulin induction. Study results and caveats: Allografts carried high graft-versus-host to host-versus-graft clonal ratios in patients having graft-donor T cell macrochimerism. Early after transplant, HvG declines were associated with peak levels of circulating GvH clones.

CDR1 is SGHDT and CDR2 is YYEEEE in the germline V gene. V dropped 4 bases and J dropped 0 bases, with 10 bases sitting between them. The CDR3 runs to 14 residues. The table came from immunoSEQ multiplex PCR; TCRdb's copy has only in-frame clones and leaves some out. The sample includes about 100,000 clones, more than 85% of them seen just once. This TCR derives from a human donor who was the organ donor for an intestinal transplant. The chain recombines TRBV5-6 with TRBJ1-1; D not certain. The sequencing used unstimulated CD4+ T cells sorted from spleen or lymph node cells, collected before transplant. The CDR3 sequence: CASSLLSMNTEAFF. CDR3 coding DNA: TGTGCCAGCAGCCTACTCAGCATGAACACTGAAGCTTTCTTT.